This T cell receptor (beta chain) was recorded in a study of T cells in Graves' hyperthyroidism and ophthalmopathy (dated by TCRdb to about 2019). Study-wide context: Peripheral blood was collected at initial diagnosis, before any treatment. To identify TCR V-J signatures that set the groups apart, the researchers used a discovery cohort of about a hundred patients, made up of roughly 45 with Graves' ophthalmopathy and about 59 with stable Graves' hyperthyroidism. Prospective prediction of ophthalmopathy was tested in an independent validation cohort consisting of some 20 hyperthyroidism patients and around 16 patients who later progressed to ophthalmopathy. The 85 to 100 discovery patients were randomly split 7:3 into training and test sets. In more than 5 Graves' hyperthyroidism patients, the study also compared T-cell repertoires from thyroid tissue with T-cell repertoires from blood. Following sampling, methimazole starting at 30 mg daily was given to hyperthyroidism patients, and high-dose intravenous methylprednisolone was given to ophthalmopathy patients. TCR Vbeta CDR3 sequencing of some 140 peripheral blood samples (43 ophthalmopathy, 75 hyperthyroidism and roughly 17 progressor patients) is reported in the paper. The paper as a whole reports these results and caveats: No statistical method was used to set the sample size in advance, and investigators knew the group allocation. Ophthalmopathy was separated from stable hyperthyroidism by a 13 V-J signature model, with around 90% sensitivity and about 84% specificity obtained in cross-validation and 80%/75% obtained in testing. In validation, the model predicted progression to ophthalmopathy a median of about 6.8 months before onset, with over 60% sensitivity and almost 75% specificity. Most expanded thyroid clonotypes (frequency above 0.001) were also detected in blood, a finding suggesting that blood repertoires may reflect thyroid immune responses.

Stable Graves' hyperthyroidism was defined as the absence of progression to ophthalmopathy over 18 months of follow-up. Hyperthyroidism patients were newly diagnosed, with disease duration under 2 months, and aged 18 to 65 years. The study excluded patients with uncontrolled infections, other autoimmune diseases, pregnancy or lactation. Diagnoses were based on clinical symptoms, serum thyroxine and TRAb, thyroid ultrasound and orbital computed tomography. PBMCs were separated from roughly 9.6 ml of fresh peripheral blood using Ficoll-Paque density gradient centrifugation. Total RNA was extracted with Trizol reagent, and quality was checked on an Agilent 2100 Bioanalyzer. This clonotype has a count of ten or more. There is no known antigen for this receptor. Per-base quality was not reported, and no clone a single base away is much larger than it. TCR beta CDR3 regions were amplified from RNA transcripts. The TCR CDR3 was subjected to a first round of RT-PCR using the HTBI primer set and the Qiagen OneStep RT-PCR kit. A second multiplex PCR round built the libraries, followed by size selection and purification. Sequencing of the libraries was done on an Illumina HiSeq2000 using paired-end 100 bp reads. Processing in the source paper ran as follows. SOAPnuke was used to process the raw data, throwing out any read that contained adapters or uncalled bases, had a mean Phred below 15, or lacked an exact constant-primer or identifier match. High-quality paired reads were merged using COPE v1.2.5, and each unique nucleotide sequence was defined as a clonotype. MiTCR v1.1 was used to align clonotypes to the IMGT TRBV, TRBD and TRBJ reference segments. The analysis included only V-J combinations with a frequency above 0.0001, which together covered about 99% of the repertoires. The TCS score was defined as the ratio of F50 (clonal expansion) to E x V (chaos), calculated using BLOSUM62-based TCRdist between CDR3 peptides within each V-J. Welch's t-statistics and random forest reduced 514 V-J features to 10 to 15, which were used in a naive Bayes classifier (R e1071). The public reads were run again by TCRdb, first through fastp at Q25 and then through MiXCR, and only productive beta chains were kept. Rows are combined by CDR3 protein, so each entry shows the most common genes and DNA. TCRdb's processing, not the authors' own work, is the source of the V and J calls. The sample has some 620,000 distinct CDR3 sequences on record, about 16% of them singletons. 3% to 4% of the sample is taken by the ten largest.

Counted from cysteine to phenylalanine, this CDR3 has 12 amino acids. Only CDR3 DNA remains: 36 bases, in frame from the first base. A distance of 7 bases separates the germline ends of V and J, which lose 4 bases and 1 base respectively. Via the germline V gene (reference sequence), CDR1 is GTSNPN and CDR2 SVGIG. The chain was built from TRBV30 and TRBJ1-1; no D segment can be confidently identified. Sequences were obtained from blood. The TCR originated in a woman aged 30 to 39 with Graves' hyperthyroidism. The DNA sequence reads TGTGCCTGGAAGCCGGGGAACACTGAAGCTTTCTTT. This yields the protein CAWKPGNTEAFF.